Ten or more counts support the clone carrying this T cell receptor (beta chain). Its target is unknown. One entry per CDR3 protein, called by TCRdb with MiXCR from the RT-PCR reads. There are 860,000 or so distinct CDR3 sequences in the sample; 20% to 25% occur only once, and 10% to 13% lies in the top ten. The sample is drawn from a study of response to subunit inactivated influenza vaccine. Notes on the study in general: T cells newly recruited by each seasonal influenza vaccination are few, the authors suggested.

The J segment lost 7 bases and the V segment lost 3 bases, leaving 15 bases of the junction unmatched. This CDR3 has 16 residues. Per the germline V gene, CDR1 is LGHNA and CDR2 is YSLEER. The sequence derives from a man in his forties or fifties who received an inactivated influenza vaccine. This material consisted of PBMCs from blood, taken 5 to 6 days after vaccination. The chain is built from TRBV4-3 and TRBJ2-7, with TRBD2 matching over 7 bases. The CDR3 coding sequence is TGCGCCAGCAGCCAGAACCGGGACGGCGGACTAGGAGAGCAGTACTTC. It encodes CASSQNRDGGLGEQYF.